One and the same sample provided the 6 T cell receptor beta chains below, sequenced in a study of CD8+ T cells in alopecia areata. Reverse transcription of extracted RNA yielded cDNA, which provided the sequencing template. The protocol was immunoSEQ multiplex PCR, while the TCRdb copy is restricted to in-frame clones and leaves out a portion. The sample lists about 69,000 clones, roughly 61% occurring once. The starting material was CD8+ T cells sorted from blood, obtained at week 0. The receptors originated from a human donor with alopecia areata.

This chain links TRBV29-1 with TRBJ2-1; 8 bases agree with TRBD2. Germline V gene sequence: CDR1 SQVTM, CDR2 ANQGSEA. CDR3 length: 15 residues. With 0 bases clipped from V and 1 base from J, the junction kept 2 bases outside the gene matches. The CDR3 DNA reads TGCAGCGTTGAAGAAGCGGGGGATTCCTACAATGAGCAGTTCTTC. This translates into CSVEEAGDSYNEQFF.

The V call is TRBV6-5, the J call TRBJ2-3, with a tentative D call TRBD1 (5 bases). V was trimmed by 5 bases and J by 3 bases, leaving 9 bases between them. The CDR3 loop spans 13 amino acids. Germline lookup yields CDR1 MNHEY and CDR2 SVGAGI. CDR3 sequence: CASSTRVTDTQYF. In DNA, the CDR3 is TGTGCCAGCAGTACCAGGGTGACAGATACGCAGTATTTT.

This rearrangement joins TRBV29-1 to TRBJ1-2; D remains ambiguous. V gave up 4 bases and J gave up 8 bases, with 14 bases separating them. The germline CDR1 and CDR2 sequences are SQVTM and ANQGSEA. This CDR3 is 12 amino acids long. The CDR3 sequence: CSVVAFSSGYTF. CDR3 bases: TGCAGCGTTGTCGCTTTCTCGTCGGGCTACACCTTC.

The gene calls are TRBV10-3 and TRBJ2-7; 7 bases align to TRBD1. V was clipped by 0 bases and J by 0 bases; unmatched bases: 2. Germline CDR1 ENHRY, CDR2 SYGVKD. This CDR3 region has 15 residues. The CDR3 reads CAISESSGGSYEQYF. The CDR3 DNA follows: TGTGCCATCAGTGAGTCGTCAGGGGGCTCCTACGAGCAGTACTTC.

J is TRBJ2-3 and V is TRBV27, with TRBD1 matching 9 bases. The germline V gene has CDR1 MNHEY and CDR2 SMNVEV (reference sequence). The V segment lost 3 bases and the J segment 3 bases; nucleotides outside the gene matches: 4. The CDR3 is 15 residues long. This CDR3 reads CASSFVGQGTDTQYF. CDR3 DNA: TGTGCCAGCAGTTTCGTGGGACAGGGTACAGATACGCAGTATTTT.

The rearrangement uses TRBV29-1 and TRBJ2-1, with TRBD1 matching 10 bases. With 3 bases clipped from V and 4 bases from J, the junction kept 9 bases outside the gene matches. The CDR3 consists of 16 residues. Looked up from germline, CDR1 is SQVTM and CDR2 is ANQGSEA. The CDR3 sequence: CSVDVRDRGLYNEQFF. The DNA for the CDR3 is TGCAGCGTTGACGTCCGGGACAGGGGCCTTTACAATGAGCAGTTCTTC.